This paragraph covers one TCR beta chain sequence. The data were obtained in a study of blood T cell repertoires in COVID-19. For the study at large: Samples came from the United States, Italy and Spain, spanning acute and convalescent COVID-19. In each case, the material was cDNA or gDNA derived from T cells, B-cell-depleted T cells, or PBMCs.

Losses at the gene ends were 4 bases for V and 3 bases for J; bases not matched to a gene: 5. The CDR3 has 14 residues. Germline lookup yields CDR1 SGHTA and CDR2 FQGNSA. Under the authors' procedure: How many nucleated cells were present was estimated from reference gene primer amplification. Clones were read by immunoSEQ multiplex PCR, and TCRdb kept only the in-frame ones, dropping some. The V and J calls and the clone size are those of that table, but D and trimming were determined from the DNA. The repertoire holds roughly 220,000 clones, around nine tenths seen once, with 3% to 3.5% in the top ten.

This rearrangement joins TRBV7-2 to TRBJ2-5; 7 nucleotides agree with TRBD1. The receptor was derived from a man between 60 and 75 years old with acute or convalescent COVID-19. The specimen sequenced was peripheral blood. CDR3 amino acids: CASSWWDSKETQYF. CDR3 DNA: TGTGCCAGCAGCTGGTGGGACAGCAAAGAGACCCAGTACTTC.